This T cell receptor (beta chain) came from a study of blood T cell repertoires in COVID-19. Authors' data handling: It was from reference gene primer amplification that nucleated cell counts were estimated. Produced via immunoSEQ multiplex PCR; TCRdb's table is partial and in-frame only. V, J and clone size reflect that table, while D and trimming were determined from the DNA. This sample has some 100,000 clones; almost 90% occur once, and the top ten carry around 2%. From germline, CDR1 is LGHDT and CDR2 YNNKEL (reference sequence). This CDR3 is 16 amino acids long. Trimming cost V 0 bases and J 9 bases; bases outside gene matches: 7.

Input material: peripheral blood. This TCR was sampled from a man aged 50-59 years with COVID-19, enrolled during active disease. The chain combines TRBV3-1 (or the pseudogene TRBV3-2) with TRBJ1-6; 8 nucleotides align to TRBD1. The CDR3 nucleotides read TGTGCCAGCAGCCAAGAGGGACAGGTCCGGGGTTCACCCCTCCACTTT. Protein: CASSQEGQVRGSPLHF.